The entry that follows covers one TCR beta chain sequence. Its matching antigen is unknown. The data were taken from a study of radiotherapy plus CTLA-4 blockade in lung cancer. Findings and limits, study-wide: Reportedly, early blood T cell clone dynamics best predicted response, with interferon-beta.

The protocol was immunoSEQ multiplex PCR, while the TCRdb copy is restricted to in-frame clones and leaves out a portion. The sample has approximately 82,000 clones; under 85% are singletons. Sequenced here: peripheral blood, sampled from a patient treated with radiotherapy plus ipilimumab. This clonotype was obtained from a human donor with non-small cell lung cancer that progressed on radiotherapy plus ipilimumab.

CDR3 coding DNA: TGTGCCAGCAGCTTGGGGGCGATCTACGAGCAGTACTTC. This sequence encodes CASSLGAIYEQYF. The chain employs TRBV7-9 and TRBJ2-7; maybe TRBD1 (6 bases). Trimming left V 3 bases short and J 3 bases short, with 9 bases between. There are 13 residues in the CDR3. Germline CDR1 is SEHNR and CDR2 is FQNEAQ (reference sequence).